What follows describes a single TCR beta chain. The sample comes from a study of T cell changes during pregnancy in multiple sclerosis. The V gene lost 5 bases and the J gene lost 3 bases, with 11 bases spanning the gap. This CDR3 contains 14 residues. CDR1 is SEHNR and CDR2 is FQNEAQ in the germline V gene (reference sequence). The protocol was immunoSEQ multiplex PCR, while the TCRdb copy is restricted to in-frame clones and leaves out a portion. This sample carries about 40,000 clones, about 89% of them seen once, and the ten largest clones take roughly 0.48%. Material: CD4+ T cells from peripheral blood mononuclear cells, obtained in the first trimester of pregnancy. The gene calls are TRBV7-9 and TRBJ1-5, with D possibly being TRBD1 (5 bases). This TCR was recovered from a female donor with multiple sclerosis, enrolled in a pregnancy study. The CDR3 sequence is CASSRAGLNQPQHF. DNA for the CDR3: TGTGCCAGCAGCCGGGCGGGGCTCAATCAGCCCCAGCATTTT.